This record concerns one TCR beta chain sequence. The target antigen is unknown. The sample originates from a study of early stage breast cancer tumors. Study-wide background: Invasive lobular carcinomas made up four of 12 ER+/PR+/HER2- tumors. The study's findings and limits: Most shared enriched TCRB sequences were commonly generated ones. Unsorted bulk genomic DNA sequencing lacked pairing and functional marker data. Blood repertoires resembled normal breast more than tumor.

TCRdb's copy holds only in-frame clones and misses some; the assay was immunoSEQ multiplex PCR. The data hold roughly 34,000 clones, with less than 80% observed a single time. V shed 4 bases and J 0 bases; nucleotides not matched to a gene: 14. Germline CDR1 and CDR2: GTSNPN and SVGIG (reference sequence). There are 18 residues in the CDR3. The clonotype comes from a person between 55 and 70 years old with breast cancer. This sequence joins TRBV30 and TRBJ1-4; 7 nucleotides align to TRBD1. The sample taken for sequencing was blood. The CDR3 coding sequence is TGTGCCTGGAAGGGGGCACCCGAGGACCTAGCAACTAATGAAAAACTGTTTTTT. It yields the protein CAWKGAPEDLATNEKLFF.